These 15 T cell receptor beta chains were sequenced from one sample in a study of shared clonotypes between healthy human individuals. The method was immunoSEQ multiplex PCR; TCRdb's version includes in-frame clones alone and lacks a portion of them. The table lists more than 550,000 clones, roughly 91% of them singletons. The sequencing input was memory CD8+ T cells from PBMCs. The subset was: CD45RO+ cells pooled with CCR7-negative TemRA cells. The receptors originated from a man aged 18 to 30 in good health. Some clones in this sample may be carry-over from other donors' samples.

V gene TRBV5-1 combines with J gene TRBJ2-7; no reliable D call. CDR3 size: 15 residues. Trimming took 5 bases from V and 0 from J, leaving 15 bases between them. Germline CDR1 and CDR2: SGHRS and YFSETQ. CDR3 loop: CASSWTDLGSYEQYF. The CDR3 bases are TGCGCCAGCAGTTGGACGGATTTGGGCTCCTACGAGCAGTACTTC.

CDR3 nucleotide sequence: TGTGCCAGCAGCTGGGGTGGAGGGTCGGAGGGTTCCGAGCAGTACTTC. It yields the protein CASSWGGGSEGSEQYF. V is TRBV5-5 and J is TRBJ2-7; D might be TRBD2 (6 bases). Germline CDR1 is SGHKS and CDR2 is YYEKEE (reference sequence). The CDR3 covers 16 residues. V dropped 3 bases and J dropped 6 bases, with 22 bases sitting between them.

The chain carries TRBV15 and TRBJ2-7, with 9 bases that match TRBD1. After removal of 3 bases from V and 5 bases from J, the junction contained 11 bases not matched to a gene. Germline V gene data show CDR1 as LNHNV and CDR2 as YYDKDF (reference sequence). The CDR3 extends over 16 amino acids. CDR3 DNA: TGTGCCACCAGCAGTTACGGACAGGGGATTAAGAACGAGCAGTACTTC. It translates to CATSSYGQGIKNEQYF.

The genes are TRBV29-1 and TRBJ2-1; 10 nucleotides align to TRBD2. CDR3 length equals 15 residues. The germline V gene has CDR1 SQVTM and CDR2 ANQGSEA. With V trimmed by 4 bases and J by 0 bases, 3 bases remained unmatched. CDR3 sequence (DNA): TGCAGCGTTGTCCCTAGCGGGAGCTCCTACAATGAGCAGTTCTTC. Residues: CSVVPSGSSYNEQFF.

The chain has TRBV27 and TRBJ1-6, with D possibly matching TRBD1 (6 bases). CDR1 and CDR2 from the germline V gene are MNHEY and SMNVEV (reference sequence). Trimming took 8 bases from V and 1 from J, leaving 27 bases between them. The CDR3 is made up of 20 amino acids. CDR3 nucleotide sequence: TGTGCCAGCGGAATAAGGGGGAGGAGTTCGTCACTGTCCTATAATTCACCCCTCCACTTT. As protein: CASGIRGRSSSLSYNSPLHF.

The CDR3 DNA reads TGTGCCAGCAGTTCTACCTCCGCCTACGAGCAGTACTTC. It codes for CASSSTSAYEQYF. This chain connects TRBV28 to TRBJ2-7; D gene unclear. Germline V gene lookup returns CDR1 MDHEN and CDR2 SYDVKM. Trimming shortened V by 4 bases and J by 2 bases, and 9 bases separated the two germline ends. The CDR3 contains 13 residues.

The gene calls are TRBV19 and TRBJ2-1; D might be TRBD2 (5 bases). With 10 bases removed from V and 5 bases from J, the gap between germline ends came to 15 bases. CDR1 and CDR2 (germline): LNHDA, SQIVND (reference sequence). The CDR3 sequence is 13 residues long. The CDR3 nucleotides are TGTGCCACCAAGACACTAGATAACAATGAGCAGTTCTTC. It is translated as CATKTLDNNEQFF.

The V and J genes are TRBV13 and TRBJ1-5; D not resolved. Looked up from germline, CDR1 is PRHDT and CDR2 is FYEKMQ (reference sequence). V lost 1 base to trimming and J lost 0 bases, with 7 bases between them. The CDR3 runs 15 residues. The CDR3 is CASSLAGDSNQPQHF. CDR3 in DNA: TGTGCCAGCAGCTTAGCGGGCGATAGCAATCAGCCCCAGCATTTT. Variable domain in full (rest from reference TRBV13 and TRBJ1-5): AAGVIQSPRHLIKEKRETATLKCYPIPRHDTVYWYQQGPGQDPQFLISFYEKMQSDKGSIPDRFSAQQFSDYHSELNMSSLELGDSALYFCASSLAGDSNQPQHFGDGTRLSIL.

The chain couples TRBV2 to TRBJ2-3; 8 nucleotides agree with TRBD2. Germline V lookup: CDR1 SNHLY, CDR2 FYNNEI. The CDR3 is 18 amino acids. The trim removed 4 bases at V and 0 bases at J, leaving 12 bases unmatched. The CDR3 coding sequence is TGTGCCAGCAGTGTCGTCTTAGCGGGGACTGGTAGCACAGATACGCAGTATTTT. Its protein is CASSVVLAGTGSTDTQYF.

V and J are TRBV27 and TRBJ2-7, with 7 nucleotides matching TRBD1. The CDR3 sequence is 16 residues long. V dropped 3 bases and J dropped 1; count of bases not matched to a gene: 9. The germline gives CDR1 MNHEY, CDR2 SMNVEV (reference sequence). CDR3 sequence reads: CASSFSTGAKSYEQYF. Written as DNA, the CDR3 is TGTGCCAGCAGTTTTTCCACAGGGGCAAAGTCCTACGAGCAGTACTTC.

This clone was found many times. The rearrangement links TRBV28 to TRBJ2-3, with 10 bases lining up with TRBD2. The CDR3 is 16 amino acids. The germline V gene has CDR1 MDHEN and CDR2 SYDVKM. V trimming: 1 base; J trimming: 5 bases; junction bases outside the gene matches: 6. The DNA for the CDR3 is TGTGCCAGCAGTTTATTGGCTAGCGGGAGTCGAGATACGCAGTATTTT. Translating it yields CASSLLASGSRDTQYF.

This sequence joins TRBV7-9 and TRBJ1-4; the D is unclear. V lost 4 bases and J lost 4, with 4 bases in between. There are 12 residues in the CDR3. In germline, CDR1 is SEHNR, CDR2 FQNEAQ (reference sequence). The DNA for the CDR3 is TGTGCCAGCAGCTCCTTTAATGAAAAACTGTTTTTT. Amino acids: CASSSFNEKLFF.

The CDR3 protein is CASSRGLAVLTDTQYF. CDR3 sequence (DNA): TGTGCCAGCAGCCGCGGACTAGCAGTTCTCACAGATACGCAGTATTTT. The rearrangement joins TRBV7-2 to TRBJ2-3; 8 bases match TRBD2. With V trimmed by 5 bases and J by 2 bases, 9 bases remained unmatched. This CDR3 has 16 residues. CDR1 is SGHTA and CDR2 is FQGNSA in the germline V gene.

The J gene is TRBJ2-6, the V gene TRBV5-6, with no clear D. The CDR3 runs 15 residues. V gave up 2 bases and J gave up 0 bases, with 6 bases separating them. Germline V gene sequence: CDR1 SGHDT, CDR2 YYEEEE. CDR3 region: CASSFWSSGANVLTF. The CDR3 region has the DNA TGTGCCAGCAGCTTCTGGAGCTCTGGGGCCAACGTCCTGACTTTC.

This chain links TRBV4-3 with TRBJ2-2; weak D call: TRBD1 (6 bases). Germline CDR1 and CDR2: LGHNA and YSLEER. Deletions cut 0 bases from V and 3 bases from J, with 14 bases between. The CDR3 has 17 residues. The CDR3: CASSQDSPGDDTGELFF. The DNA for the CDR3 is TGCGCCAGCAGCCAAGATAGCCCAGGGGACGACACCGGGGAGCTGTTTTTT.